This TCR beta chain is drawn from a study of shared clonotypes between healthy human individuals. Findings and caveats of the study: Relative to their counterparts shared across all four donors, non-shared clonotypes exhibited diminished generation probabilities.

Per germline, CDR1 SGDLS and CDR2 YYNGEE. CDR3 length: 15 residues. Trimming pared 0 bases from V and 1 base from J, leaving 10 bases between. This clone appeared once. Its antigen is not identified. TCRdb's table, derived via immunoSEQ multiplex PCR, lists solely in-frame clones and lacks some. The sample holds some 1 million clones, roughly 80% seen once. All donors were healthy HIV-negative adults lacking recent acute infections or vaccinations. V usage is TRBV9 and J usage is TRBJ2-5; D possibly corresponds to TRBD1 (6 bases). This receptor was identified in a man aged 18 to 30 in good health. Sequenced: memory CD4+ T cells sorted from blood. Subset here: CD45RA-negative fraction. The CDR3 loop is CASSVGDTSQETQYF. CDR3 sequence (DNA): TGTGCCAGCAGCGTAGGGGACACTTCCCAAGAGACCCAGTACTTC.